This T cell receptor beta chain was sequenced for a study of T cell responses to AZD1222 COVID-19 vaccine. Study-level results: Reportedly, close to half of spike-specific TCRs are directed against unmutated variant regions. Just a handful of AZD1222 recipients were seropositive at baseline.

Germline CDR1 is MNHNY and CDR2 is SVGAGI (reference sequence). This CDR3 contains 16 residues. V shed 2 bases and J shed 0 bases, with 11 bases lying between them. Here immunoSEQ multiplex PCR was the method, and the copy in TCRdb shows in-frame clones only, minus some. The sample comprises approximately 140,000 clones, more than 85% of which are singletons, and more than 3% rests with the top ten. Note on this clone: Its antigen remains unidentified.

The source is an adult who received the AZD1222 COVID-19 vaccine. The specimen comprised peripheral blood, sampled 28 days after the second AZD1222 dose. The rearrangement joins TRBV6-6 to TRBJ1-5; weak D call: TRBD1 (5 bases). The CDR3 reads CASSYSRAYSNQPQHF. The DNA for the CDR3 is TGTGCCAGCAGTTACAGCAGGGCCTATAGCAATCAGCCCCAGCATTTT.